The source of this TCR beta chain is a study of CD8+ T cells in alopecia areata. Obtained from alopecia areata patients were lesional scalp punch biopsies along with peripheral blood. In each case, RNA was isolated and then reverse transcribed into cDNA as the sequencing template. The method was immunoSEQ multiplex PCR; TCRdb's version includes in-frame clones alone and lacks a portion of them. The sample consists of almost 250,000 clones, roughly two thirds of them appearing once. The CDR3 has 13 residues. Germline V gene sequence: CDR1 GTSNPN, CDR2 SVGIG (reference sequence). V was pared by 3 bases and J by 1 base, with 7 bases between. As to this clone: The sample contains more than one DNA sequence encoding this CDR3.

The rearrangement joins TRBV30 to TRBJ2-1; no firm D call. The sample consisted of CD4+ T cells sorted from blood, taken at week 0. This TCR came from a human donor with alopecia areata. The CDR3 region is CAWSVGSYNEQFF. In DNA, the CDR3 is TGTGCCTGGAGCGTGGGATCCTACAATGAGCAGTTCTTC. The whole variable domain, remainder taken from reference TRBV30 and TRBJ2-1, is SQTIHQWPATLVQPVGSPLSLECTVEGTSNPNLYWYRQAAGRGLQLLFYSVGIGQISSEVPQNLSASRPQDRQFILSSKKLLLSDSGFYLCAWSVGSYNEQFFGPGTRLTVL.